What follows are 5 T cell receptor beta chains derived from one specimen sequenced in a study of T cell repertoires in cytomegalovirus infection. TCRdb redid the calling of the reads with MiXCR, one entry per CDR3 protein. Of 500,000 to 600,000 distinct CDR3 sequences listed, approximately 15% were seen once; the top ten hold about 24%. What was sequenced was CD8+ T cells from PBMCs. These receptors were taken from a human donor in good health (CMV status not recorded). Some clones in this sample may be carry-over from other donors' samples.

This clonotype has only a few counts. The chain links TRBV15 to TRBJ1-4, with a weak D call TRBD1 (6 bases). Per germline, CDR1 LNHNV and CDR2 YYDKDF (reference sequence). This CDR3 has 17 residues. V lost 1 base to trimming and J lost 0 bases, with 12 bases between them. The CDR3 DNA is TGTGCCACCAGCAGAGGGCCAAGGACAGCAACTAATGAAAAACTGTTTTTT. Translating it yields CATSRGPRTATNEKLFF.

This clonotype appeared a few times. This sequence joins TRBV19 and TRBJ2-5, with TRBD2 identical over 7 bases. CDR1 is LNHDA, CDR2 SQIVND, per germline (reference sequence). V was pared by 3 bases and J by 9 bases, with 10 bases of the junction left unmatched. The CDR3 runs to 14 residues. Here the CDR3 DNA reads TGTGCCAGTAGTATCGCGACTAGCTCCGTTGCCCAGTACTTC. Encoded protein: CASSIATSSVAQYF. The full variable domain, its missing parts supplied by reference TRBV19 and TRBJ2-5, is DGGITQSPKYLFRKEGQNVTLSCEQNLNHDAMYWYRQDPGQGLRLIYYSQIVNDFQKGDIAEGYSVSREKKESFPLTVTSAQKNPTAFYLCASSIATSSVAQYFGPGTRLLVL.

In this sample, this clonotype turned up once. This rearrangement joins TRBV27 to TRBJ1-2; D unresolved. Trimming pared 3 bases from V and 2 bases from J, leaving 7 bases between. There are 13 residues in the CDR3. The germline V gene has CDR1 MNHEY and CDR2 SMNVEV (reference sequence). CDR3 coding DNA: TGTGCCAGCAGTTTCGGGCTGAACTATGGCTACACCTTC. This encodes CASSFGLNYGYTF.

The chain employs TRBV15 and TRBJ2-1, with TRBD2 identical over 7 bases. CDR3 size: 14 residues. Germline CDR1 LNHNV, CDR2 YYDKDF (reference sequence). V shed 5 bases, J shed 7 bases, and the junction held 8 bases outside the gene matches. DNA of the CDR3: TGTGCCACCAGCTCGGGGGGTTGGGAGAATGAGCAGTTCTTC. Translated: CATSSGGWENEQFF.

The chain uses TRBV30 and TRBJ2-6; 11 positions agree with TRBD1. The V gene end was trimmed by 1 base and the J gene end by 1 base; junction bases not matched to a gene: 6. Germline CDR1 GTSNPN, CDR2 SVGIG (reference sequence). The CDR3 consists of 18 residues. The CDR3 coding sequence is TGTGCCTGGAGTGGGCCGGACAGGGGGCTGTCTGGGGCCAACGTCCTGACTTTC. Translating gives CAWSGPDRGLSGANVLTF.